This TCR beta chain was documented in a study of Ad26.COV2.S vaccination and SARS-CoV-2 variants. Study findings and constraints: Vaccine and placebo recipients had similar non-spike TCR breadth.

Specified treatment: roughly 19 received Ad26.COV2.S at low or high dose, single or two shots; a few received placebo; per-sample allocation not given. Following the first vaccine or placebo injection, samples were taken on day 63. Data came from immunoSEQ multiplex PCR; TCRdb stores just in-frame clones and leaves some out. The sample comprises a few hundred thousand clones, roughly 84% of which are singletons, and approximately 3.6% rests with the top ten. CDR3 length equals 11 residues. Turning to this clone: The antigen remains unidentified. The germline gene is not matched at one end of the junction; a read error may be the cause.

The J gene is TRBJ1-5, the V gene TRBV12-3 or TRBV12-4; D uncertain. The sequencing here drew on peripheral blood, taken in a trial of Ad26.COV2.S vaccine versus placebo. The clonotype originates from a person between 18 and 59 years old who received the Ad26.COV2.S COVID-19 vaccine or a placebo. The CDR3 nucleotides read TGTGCCACCGGGAGCGATCACCCCCAGCATTTT. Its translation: CATGSDHPQHF.